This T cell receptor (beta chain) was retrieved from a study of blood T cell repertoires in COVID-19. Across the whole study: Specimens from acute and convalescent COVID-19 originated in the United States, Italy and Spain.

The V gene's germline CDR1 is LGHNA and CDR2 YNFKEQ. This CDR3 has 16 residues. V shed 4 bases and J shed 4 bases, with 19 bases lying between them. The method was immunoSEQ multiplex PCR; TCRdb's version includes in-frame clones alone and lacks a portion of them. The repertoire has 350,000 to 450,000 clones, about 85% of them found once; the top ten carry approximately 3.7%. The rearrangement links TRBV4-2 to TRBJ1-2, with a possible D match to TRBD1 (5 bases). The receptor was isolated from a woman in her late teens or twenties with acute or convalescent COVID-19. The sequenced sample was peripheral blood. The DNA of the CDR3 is TGTGCCAGCAGCCCAGTCGTCGACAGTACGGCCTATGGCTACACCTTC. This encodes CASSPVVDSTAYGYTF.